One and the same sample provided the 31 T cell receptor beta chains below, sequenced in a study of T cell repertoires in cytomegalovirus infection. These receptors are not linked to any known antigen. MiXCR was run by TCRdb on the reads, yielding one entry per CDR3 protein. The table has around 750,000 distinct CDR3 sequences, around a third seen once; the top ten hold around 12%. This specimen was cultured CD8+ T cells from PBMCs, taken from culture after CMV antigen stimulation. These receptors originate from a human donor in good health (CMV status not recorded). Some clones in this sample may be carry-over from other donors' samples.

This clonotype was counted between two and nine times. DNA of the CDR3: TGTGCCAGCAGCCAAGATTTGTCTGCAGGCTATGAGCAGTTCTTC. It specifies CASSQDLSAGYEQFF. This sequence joins TRBV4-2 and TRBJ2-1, with D unresolved. The CDR3 is made up of 15 amino acids. The V end lost 0 bases, the J end lost 8 bases, and 14 bases lay between the germline ends. Looked up from germline, CDR1 is LGHNA and CDR2 is YNFKEQ.

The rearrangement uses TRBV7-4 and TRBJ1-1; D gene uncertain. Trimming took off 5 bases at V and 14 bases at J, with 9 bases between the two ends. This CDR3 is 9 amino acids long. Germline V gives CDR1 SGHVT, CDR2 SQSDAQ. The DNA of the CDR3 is TGTGCCAGCAGCCCCACCCCCTTCTTT. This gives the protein CASSPTPFF.

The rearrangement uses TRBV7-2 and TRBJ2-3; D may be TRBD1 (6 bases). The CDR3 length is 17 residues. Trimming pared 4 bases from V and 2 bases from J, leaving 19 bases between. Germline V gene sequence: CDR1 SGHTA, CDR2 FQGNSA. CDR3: CASSSDGTFSFTDTQYF. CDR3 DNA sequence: TGTGCCAGCAGCTCCGACGGGACATTTTCTTTCACAGATACGCAGTATTTT. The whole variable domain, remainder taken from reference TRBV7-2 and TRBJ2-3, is GAGVSQSPSNKVTEKGKDVELRCDPISGHTALYWYRQSLGQGLEFLIYFQGNSAPDKSGLPSDRFSAERTGGSVSTLTIQRTQQEDSAVYLCASSSDGTFSFTDTQYFGPGTRLTVL.

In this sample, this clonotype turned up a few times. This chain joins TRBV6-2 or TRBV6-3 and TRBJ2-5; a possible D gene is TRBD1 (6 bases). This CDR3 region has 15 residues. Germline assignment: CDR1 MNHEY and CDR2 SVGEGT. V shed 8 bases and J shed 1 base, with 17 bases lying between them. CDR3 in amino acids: CASGTTGNFQETQYF. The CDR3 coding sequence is TGTGCCAGCGGCACAACAGGGAACTTCCAAGAGACCCAGTACTTC.

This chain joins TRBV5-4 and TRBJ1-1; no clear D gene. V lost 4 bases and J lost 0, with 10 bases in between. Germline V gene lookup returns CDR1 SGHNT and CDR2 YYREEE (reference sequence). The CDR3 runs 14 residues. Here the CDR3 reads CASSRNLMNTEAFF. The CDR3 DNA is TGTGCCAGCAGCCGTAACCTTATGAACACTGAAGCTTTCTTT.

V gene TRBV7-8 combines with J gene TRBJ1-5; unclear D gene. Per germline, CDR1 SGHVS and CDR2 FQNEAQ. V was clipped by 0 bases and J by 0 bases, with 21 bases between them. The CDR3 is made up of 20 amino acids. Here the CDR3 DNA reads TGTGCCAGCAGCTTAGCCACCGTAATGACGGAGCTCCATAGCAATCAGCCCCAGCATTTT. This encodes CASSLATVMTELHSNQPQHF.

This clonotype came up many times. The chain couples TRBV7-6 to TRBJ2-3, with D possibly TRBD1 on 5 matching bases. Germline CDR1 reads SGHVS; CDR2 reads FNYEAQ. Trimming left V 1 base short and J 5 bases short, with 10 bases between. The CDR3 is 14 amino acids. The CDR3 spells CASSLVTGGDTQYF. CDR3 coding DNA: TGTGCCAGCAGCTTAGTAACAGGTGGAGATACGCAGTATTTT.

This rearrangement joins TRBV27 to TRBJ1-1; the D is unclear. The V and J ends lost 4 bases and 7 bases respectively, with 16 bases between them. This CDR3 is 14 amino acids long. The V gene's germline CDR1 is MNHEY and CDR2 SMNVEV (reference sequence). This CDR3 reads CASSSLDPGGEAFF. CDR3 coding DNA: TGTGCCAGCAGTTCCTTAGACCCAGGAGGTGAAGCTTTCTTT.

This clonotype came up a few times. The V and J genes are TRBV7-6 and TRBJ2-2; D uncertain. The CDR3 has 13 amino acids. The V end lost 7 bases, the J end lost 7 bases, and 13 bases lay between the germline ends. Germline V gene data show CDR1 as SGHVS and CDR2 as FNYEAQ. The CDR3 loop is CASTLLVNGELFF. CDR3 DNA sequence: TGTGCCAGCACCCTACTCGTGAACGGGGAGCTGTTTTTT. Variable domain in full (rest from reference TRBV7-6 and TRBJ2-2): GAGVSQSPRYKVTKRGQDVALRCDPISGHVSLYWYRQALGQGPEFLTYFNYEAQQDKSGLPNDRFSAERPEGSISTLTIQRTEQRDSAMYRCASTLLVNGELFFGEGSRLTVL.

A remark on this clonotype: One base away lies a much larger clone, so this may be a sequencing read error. This CDR3 is CASSASPPVTEKDTQYF. The CDR3 bases are TGTGCCAGCAGCGCCAGCCCTCCGGTGACTGAGAAGGATACGCAGTATTTT. The gene calls are TRBV7-6 and TRBJ2-3; D remains ambiguous. V lost 5 bases, J lost 6 bases, and 24 bases lay in between. This CDR3 has 17 amino acids. Per the germline V gene, CDR1 is SGHVS and CDR2 is FNYEAQ.

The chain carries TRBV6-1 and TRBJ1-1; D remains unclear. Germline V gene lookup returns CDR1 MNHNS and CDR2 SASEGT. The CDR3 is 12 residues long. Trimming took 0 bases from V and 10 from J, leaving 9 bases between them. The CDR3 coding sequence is TGTGCCAGCAGTGAAGCGTCCGGGAGAGCTTTCTTT. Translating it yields CASSEASGRAFF.

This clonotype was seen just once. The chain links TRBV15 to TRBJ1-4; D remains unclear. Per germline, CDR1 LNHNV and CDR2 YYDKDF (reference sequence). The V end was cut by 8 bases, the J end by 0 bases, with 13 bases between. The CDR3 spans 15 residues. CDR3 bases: TGTGCCACCCGGGCGGGAGATGCAACTAATGAAAAACTGTTTTTT. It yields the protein CATRAGDATNEKLFF.

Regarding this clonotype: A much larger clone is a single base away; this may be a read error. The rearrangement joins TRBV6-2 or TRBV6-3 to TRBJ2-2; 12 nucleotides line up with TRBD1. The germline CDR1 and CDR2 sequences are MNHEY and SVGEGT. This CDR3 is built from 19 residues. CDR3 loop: CASSVAGTGGGGVTGEQFF. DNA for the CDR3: TGTGCCAGCAGTGTAGCCGGGACAGGGGGCGGCGGGGTCACCGGGGAGCAGTTTTTT.

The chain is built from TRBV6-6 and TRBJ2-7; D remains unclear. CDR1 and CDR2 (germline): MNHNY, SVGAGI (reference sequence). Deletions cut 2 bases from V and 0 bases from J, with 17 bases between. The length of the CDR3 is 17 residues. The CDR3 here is CASSYTPSGIDSYEQYF. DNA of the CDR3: TGTGCCAGCAGTTACACCCCTTCGGGCATAGACTCCTACGAGCAGTACTTC.

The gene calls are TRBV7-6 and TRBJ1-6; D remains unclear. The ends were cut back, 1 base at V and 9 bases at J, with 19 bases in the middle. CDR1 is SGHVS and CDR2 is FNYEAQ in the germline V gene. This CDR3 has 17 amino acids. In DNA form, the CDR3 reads TGTGCCAGCAGCTTAGAAAGTTATACCGGGAGCGGTTCACCCCTCCACTTT. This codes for CASSLESYTGSGSPLHF. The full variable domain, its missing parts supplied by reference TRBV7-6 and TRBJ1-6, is GAGVSQSPRYKVTKRGQDVALRCDPISGHVSLYWYRQALGQGPEFLTYFNYEAQQDKSGLPNDRFSAERPEGSISTLTIQRTEQRDSAMYRCASSLESYTGSGSPLHFGNGTRLTVT.

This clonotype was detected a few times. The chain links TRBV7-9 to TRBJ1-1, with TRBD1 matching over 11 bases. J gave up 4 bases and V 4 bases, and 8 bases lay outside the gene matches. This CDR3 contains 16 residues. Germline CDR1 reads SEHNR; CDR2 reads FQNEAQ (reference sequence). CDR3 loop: CASSSTDRGPSTEAFF. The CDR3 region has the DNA TGTGCCAGCAGCTCAACGGACAGGGGGCCTAGCACTGAAGCTTTCTTT.

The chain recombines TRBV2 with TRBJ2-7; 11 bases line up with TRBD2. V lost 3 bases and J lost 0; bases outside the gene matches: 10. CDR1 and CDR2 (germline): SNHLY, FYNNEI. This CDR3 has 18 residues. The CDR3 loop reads CASSDWALAGADSYEQYF. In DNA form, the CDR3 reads TGTGCCAGCAGTGACTGGGCACTAGCGGGGGCCGACTCCTACGAGCAGTACTTC.

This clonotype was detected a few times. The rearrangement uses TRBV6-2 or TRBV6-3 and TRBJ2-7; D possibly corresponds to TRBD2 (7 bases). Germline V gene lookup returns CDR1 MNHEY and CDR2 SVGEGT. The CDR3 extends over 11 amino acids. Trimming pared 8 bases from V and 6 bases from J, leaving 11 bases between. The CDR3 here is CASRGASEQYV. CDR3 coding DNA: TGTGCCAGCCGGGGGGCCAGCGAGCAGTACGTC.

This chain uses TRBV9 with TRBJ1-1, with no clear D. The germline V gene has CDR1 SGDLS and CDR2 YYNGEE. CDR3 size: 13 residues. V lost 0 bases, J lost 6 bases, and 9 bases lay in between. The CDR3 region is CASSVDQGAEAFF. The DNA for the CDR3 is TGTGCCAGCAGCGTAGACCAAGGCGCTGAAGCTTTCTTT.

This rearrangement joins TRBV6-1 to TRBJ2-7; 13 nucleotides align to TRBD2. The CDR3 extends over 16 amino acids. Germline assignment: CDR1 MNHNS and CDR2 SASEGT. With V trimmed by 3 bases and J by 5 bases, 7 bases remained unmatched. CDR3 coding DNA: TGTGCCAGCAGTGAGATACTAGCGGGGGGGGTCGACGAGCAGTACTTC. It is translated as CASSEILAGGVDEQYF.

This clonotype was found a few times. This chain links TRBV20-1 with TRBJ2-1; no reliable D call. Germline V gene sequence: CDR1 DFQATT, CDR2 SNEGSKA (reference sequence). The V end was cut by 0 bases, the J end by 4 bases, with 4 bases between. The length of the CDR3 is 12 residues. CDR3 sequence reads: CSARDGYNEQFF. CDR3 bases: TGCAGTGCTAGAGATGGTTACAATGAGCAGTTCTTC.

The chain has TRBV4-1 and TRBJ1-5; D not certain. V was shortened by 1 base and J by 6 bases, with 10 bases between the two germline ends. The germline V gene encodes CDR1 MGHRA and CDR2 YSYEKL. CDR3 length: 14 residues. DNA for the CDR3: TGCGCCAGCAGCCAAGTCTTCGAAAGTCAGCCCCAGCATTTT. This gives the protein CASSQVFESQPQHF.

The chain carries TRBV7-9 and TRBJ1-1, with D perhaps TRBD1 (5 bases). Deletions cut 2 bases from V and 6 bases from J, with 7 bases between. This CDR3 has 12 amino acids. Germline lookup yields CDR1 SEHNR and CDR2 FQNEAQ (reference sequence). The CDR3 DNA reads TGTGCCAGCAGCTTAATGGGGGCTGAAGCTTTCTTT. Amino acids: CASSLMGAEAFF.

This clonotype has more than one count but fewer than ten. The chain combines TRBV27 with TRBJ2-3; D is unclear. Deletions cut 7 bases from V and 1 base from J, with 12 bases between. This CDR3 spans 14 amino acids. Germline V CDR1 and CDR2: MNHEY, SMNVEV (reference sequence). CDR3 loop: CASKAGFRTDTQYF. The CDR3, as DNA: TGTGCCAGCAAGGCTGGGTTTCGCACAGATACGCAGTATTTT.

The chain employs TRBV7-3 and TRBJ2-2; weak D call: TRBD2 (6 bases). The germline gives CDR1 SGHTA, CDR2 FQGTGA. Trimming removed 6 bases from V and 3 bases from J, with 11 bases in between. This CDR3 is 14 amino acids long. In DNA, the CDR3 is TGTGCCAGCAGGTCGGGGACTTACACCGGGGAGCTGTTTTTT. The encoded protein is CASRSGTYTGELFF.

CDR3 bases: TGTGCCAGCAGTCTGACTCAGGGTAATGAGCAGTTCTTC. This codes for CASSLTQGNEQFF. V and J are TRBV12-3 or TRBV12-4 and TRBJ2-1; TRBD1 might be the D (5 bases). The V and J ends lost 5 bases and 7 bases respectively, with 12 bases between them. The CDR3 has 13 residues.

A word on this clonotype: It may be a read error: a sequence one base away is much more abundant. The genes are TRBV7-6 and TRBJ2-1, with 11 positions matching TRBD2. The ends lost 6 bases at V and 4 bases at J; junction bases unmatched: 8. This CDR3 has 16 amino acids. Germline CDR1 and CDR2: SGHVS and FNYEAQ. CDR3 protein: CASRRLLAGEYNEQFF. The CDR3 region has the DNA TGTGCCAGCAGGCGACTACTAGCGGGGGAATACAATGAGCAGTTCTTC.

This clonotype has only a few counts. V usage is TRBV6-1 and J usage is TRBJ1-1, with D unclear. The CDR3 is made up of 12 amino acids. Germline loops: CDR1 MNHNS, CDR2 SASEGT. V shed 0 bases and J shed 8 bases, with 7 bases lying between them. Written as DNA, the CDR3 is TGTGCCAGCAGTGAAGCCGGCAGCGAAGCTTTCTTT. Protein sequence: CASSEAGSEAFF.

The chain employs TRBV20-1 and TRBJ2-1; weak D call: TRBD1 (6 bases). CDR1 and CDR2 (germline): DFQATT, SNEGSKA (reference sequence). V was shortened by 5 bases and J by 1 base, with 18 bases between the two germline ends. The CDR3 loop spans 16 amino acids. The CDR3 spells CSAHSTGLGSYNEQFF. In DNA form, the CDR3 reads TGCAGTGCTCATTCGACAGGTCTTGGGTCCTACAATGAGCAGTTCTTC.

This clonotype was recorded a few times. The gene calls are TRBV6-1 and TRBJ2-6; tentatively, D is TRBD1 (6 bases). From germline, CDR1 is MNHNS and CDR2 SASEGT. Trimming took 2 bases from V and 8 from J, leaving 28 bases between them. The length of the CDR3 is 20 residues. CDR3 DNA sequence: TGTGCCAGCAGTGAATTCCTACCAATCCCAACAGGGACCCTGACCAACGTCCTGACTTTC. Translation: CASSEFLPIPTGTLTNVLTF.

CDR3 sequence reads: CASSLEGVLNGYTF. The DNA of the CDR3 is TGTGCCAGCAGCTTGGAGGGGGTGTTGAATGGCTACACCTTC. This rearrangement joins TRBV7-9 to TRBJ1-2; perhaps TRBD1 as D (6 bases). Trimming left V 3 bases short and J 6 bases short, with 14 bases between. Germline V lookup: CDR1 SEHNR, CDR2 FQNEAQ (reference sequence). The CDR3 length is 14 residues.